This T cell receptor (beta chain) is drawn from a study of blood T cell repertoires in COVID-19. Looking at the study overall: PBMCs, B-cell-depleted T cells, or T cells were the source of the cDNA or gDNA that made up the material.

The method was immunoSEQ multiplex PCR; TCRdb's version includes in-frame clones alone and lacks a portion of them. The sample lists more than 300,000 clones, around 91% occurring once. This clone turned up a few times. CDR1 and CDR2 (germline): MNHEY, SVGAGI. V was cut by 6 bases and J by 0 bases, with 11 bases left in between. This CDR3 spans 15 amino acids. This sequence originates from a woman between 18 and 30 years old who had recovered from COVID-19. The V call is TRBV6-5, the J call TRBJ1-4, with a weak D call TRBD1 (5 bases). The sequenced sample was peripheral blood. The CDR3 DNA reads as TGTGCCAGCAGGTCCAGGGAAGCAACTAATGAAAAACTGTTTTTT. It specifies CASRSREATNEKLFF.